What follows describes a single T cell receptor (beta chain). Its antigen is not known. These data belong to a study of Tregs in tolerant kidney transplant recipients. Study conclusions and caveats: Biological reproducibility was not directly addressed, but technical replication error appeared minimal. The small number of patients limits these findings pending further validation. Tregs expanded with activated donor B cells seemed most donor-specific.

The germline V gene has CDR1 GTSNPN and CDR2 SVGIG (reference sequence). V lost 3 bases and J lost 0, with 6 bases in between. This CDR3 is 13 amino acids long. Profiled with immunoSEQ multiplex PCR; TCRdb holds only in-frame clones, not every one. The table has approximately 90,000 clones, 85% to 95% seen once; the top ten hold 4.5% to 5%. The clonotype originates from a human donor in good health. V and J are TRBV30 and TRBJ1-3; no firm D call. The specimen sequenced was CD8+ T cells from blood. The CDR3 DNA sequence: TGTGCCTGGAGAATAGGCTCTGGAAACACCATATATTTT. This gives the protein CAWRIGSGNTIYF.